The 9 T cell receptor beta chains below were found in one sample sequenced in a study of OX40 agonist ivuxolimab in advanced cancers. Sequenced by immunoSEQ multiplex PCR; TCRdb stores in-frame clones only, minus some. The table includes over 35,000 clones, approximately 81% detected once. This material consisted of CD4+ or CD8+ T cells sorted from blood, taken in a trial of the OX40 agonist ivuxolimab. These receptors were taken from an adult with an advanced solid tumor such as melanoma, head and neck, liver or kidney cancer.

J is TRBJ1-5 and V is TRBV9, with 10 bases fitting TRBD1. This CDR3 has 14 residues. Germline CDR1 and CDR2: SGDLS and YYNGEE. The junction had 3 bases not matched to a gene; V was cut back by 2 bases and J by 7 bases. Here the CDR3 DNA reads TGTGCCAGCAGCGTGACAGGGGGCGAGCAGCCCCAGCATTTT. Translated: CASSVTGGEQPQHF.

The rearrangement joins TRBV4-3 to TRBJ2-7; 8 positions agree with TRBD1. CDR1 is LGHNA and CDR2 is YSLEER in the germline V gene. CDR3 size: 15 residues. V trimming: 4 bases; J trimming: 3 bases; junction bases outside the gene matches: 8. The CDR3 coding sequence is TGCGCCAGCAGCCCGGACAGGGCGGTTAACTACGAGCAGTACTTC. This translates into CASSPDRAVNYEQYF.

V and J are TRBV7-9 and TRBJ2-7; D uncertain. The CDR3 extends over 12 amino acids. CDR1 SEHNR and CDR2 FQNEAQ come from the germline V gene (reference sequence). The V gene lost 7 bases and the J gene lost 6 bases, with 13 bases spanning the gap. CDR3 coding DNA: TGTGCCAGCAACCCCCTCTCCAGCGAGCAGTACTTC. It codes for CASNPLSSEQYF.

Only one count was recorded for this clone. The chain joins TRBV27 to TRBJ2-5; 11 positions agree with TRBD2. Per germline, CDR1 MNHEY and CDR2 SMNVEV (reference sequence). V lost 5 bases and J lost 4; bases outside the gene matches: 3. This CDR3 has 14 amino acids. CDR3 protein: CASSTSGSSETQYF. CDR3 DNA: TGTGCCAGCAGTACTAGCGGGAGCTCAGAGACCCAGTACTTC.

The chain links TRBV5-3 to TRBJ2-6, with TRBD1 as a possible D gene (5 bases). TRBV5-3 falls under the ORF class, with uncertain function. Deletions cut 0 bases from V and 4 bases from J, with 17 bases between. This CDR3 has 18 amino acids. Here the CDR3 reads CARSLAGLLKLGANVLTF. The CDR3 region has the DNA TGTGCCAGAAGCTTGGCAGGGTTGTTGAAACTGGGGGCCAACGTCCTGACTTTC.

The chain couples TRBV7-8 to TRBJ1-5; D is undetermined. Germline V gene sequence: CDR1 SGHVS, CDR2 FQNEAQ. This CDR3 region has 14 residues. V lost 10 bases, J lost 0 bases, and 13 bases lay in between. CDR3 sequence (DNA): TGTGCCACTACAGAGAGGGCTAGCAATCAGCCCCAGCATTTT. Amino acid sequence: CATTERASNQPQHF.

This clone was seen more than once but under ten times. The chain carries TRBV30 and TRBJ1-5; D may be TRBD1 (5 bases). Germline CDR1 reads GTSNPN; CDR2 reads SVGIG (reference sequence). This CDR3 has 12 amino acids. Deletions cut 5 bases from V and 3 bases from J, with 8 bases between. The CDR3 here is CAWGHFNQPQHF. CDR3 DNA sequence: TGTGCCTGGGGACACTTCAATCAGCCCCAGCATTTT.

The chain combines TRBV10-3 with TRBJ2-2; no reliable D call. The CDR3 consists of 12 residues. Looked up from germline, CDR1 is ENHRY and CDR2 is SYGVKD. V was cut by 6 bases and J by 2 bases, with 4 bases left in between. The CDR3 DNA is TGTGCCATCAGCCTAAACACCGGGGAGCTGTTTTTT. Its protein product is CAISLNTGELFF.

The V gene is TRBV5-4, the J gene TRBJ1-2, with D perhaps TRBD1 (6 bases). V lost 4 bases and J 1 base, leaving 8 bases between the germline ends. Germline V lookup: CDR1 SGHNT, CDR2 YYREEE (reference sequence). The length of the CDR3 is 13 residues. The DNA of the CDR3 is TGTGCCAGCAGCGTACAGGGTAACTATGGCTACACCTTC. Protein product: CASSVQGNYGYTF.